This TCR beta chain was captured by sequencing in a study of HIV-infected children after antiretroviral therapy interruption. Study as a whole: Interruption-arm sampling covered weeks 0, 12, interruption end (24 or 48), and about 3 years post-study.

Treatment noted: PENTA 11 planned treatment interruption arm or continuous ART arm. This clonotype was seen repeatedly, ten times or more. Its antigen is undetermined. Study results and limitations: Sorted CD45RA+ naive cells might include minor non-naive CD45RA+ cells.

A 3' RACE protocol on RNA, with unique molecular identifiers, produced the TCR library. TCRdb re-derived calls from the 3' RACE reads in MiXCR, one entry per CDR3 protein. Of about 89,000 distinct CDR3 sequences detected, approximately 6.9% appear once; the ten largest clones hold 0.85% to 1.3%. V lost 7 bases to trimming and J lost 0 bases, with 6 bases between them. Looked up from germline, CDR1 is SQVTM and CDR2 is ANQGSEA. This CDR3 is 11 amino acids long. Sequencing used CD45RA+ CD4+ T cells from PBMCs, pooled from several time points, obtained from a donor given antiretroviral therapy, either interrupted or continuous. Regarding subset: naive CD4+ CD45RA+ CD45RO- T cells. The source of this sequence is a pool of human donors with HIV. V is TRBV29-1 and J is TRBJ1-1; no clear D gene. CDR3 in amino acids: CSAEMNTEAFF. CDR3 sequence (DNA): TGCAGCGCTGAGATGAACACTGAAGCTTTCTTT.